The TCR beta chain described here comes from a study of patients and donors after allogeneic stem cell transplantation. This clonotype was found a few times. CDR1 SGHTA and CDR2 FQGNSA come from the germline V gene. V gave up 5 bases and J gave up 7 bases, with 4 bases separating them. CDR3 length: 10 amino acids. TCRdb reprocessed the RT-PCR reads with MiXCR, giving one entry per CDR3 protein. The sample contains over 350,000 distinct CDR3 sequences, approximately 16% of which appear only once. This TCR was recovered from a human donor who was either an allogeneic HSCT recipient or a stem cell or donor lymphocyte infusion donor (not recorded which). It is not recorded whose cells these are; they may come from a transplant donor. Sequenced material: blood, either unsorted or a sorted T cell fraction (not recorded which). The genes are TRBV7-2 and TRBJ2-3; no firm D call. The CDR3 bases are TGTGCCAGCAGCACCCATACGCAGTATTTT. Translated: CASSTHTQYF. Full variable domain (rest looked up from reference TRBV7-2 and TRBJ2-3): GAGVSQSPSNKVTEKGKDVELRCDPISGHTALYWYRQSLGQGLEFLIYFQGNSAPDKSGLPSDRFSAERTGGSVSTLTIQRTQQEDSAVYLCASSTHTQYFGPGTRLTVL.